This TCR beta chain was identified in a study of T cell changes during pregnancy in multiple sclerosis. The data were produced by immunoSEQ multiplex PCR, yet TCRdb's version contains in-frame clones alone and is incomplete. Counted here are around 59,000 clones, roughly 93% occurring once; the ten biggest clones make up around 4%. The CDR3 totals 18 residues. The V and J ends lost 5 bases and 3 bases respectively, with 25 bases between them. Germline V gene data show CDR1 as SEHNR and CDR2 as FQNEAQ (reference sequence). The chain joins TRBV7-9 to TRBJ1-2, with a possible D match to TRBD1 (6 bases). The clonotype originates from a female donor with multiple sclerosis, enrolled in a pregnancy study. The material sequenced was CD8+ T cells from peripheral blood mononuclear cells, taken in the second trimester of pregnancy. The CDR3 here is CASSARDTGPSGDYGYTF. For the CDR3, the DNA is TGTGCCAGCAGCGCACGGGACACGGGGCCGAGTGGGGACTATGGCTACACCTTC.